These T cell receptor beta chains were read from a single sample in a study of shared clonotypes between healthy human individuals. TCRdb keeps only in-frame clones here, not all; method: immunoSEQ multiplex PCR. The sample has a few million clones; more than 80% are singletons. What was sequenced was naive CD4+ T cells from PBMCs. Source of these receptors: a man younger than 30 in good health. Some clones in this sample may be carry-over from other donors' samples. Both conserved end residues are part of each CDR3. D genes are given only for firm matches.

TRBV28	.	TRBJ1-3	CASRLTGTSGNTIYF
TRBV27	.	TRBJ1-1	CASSEVGYTEAFF
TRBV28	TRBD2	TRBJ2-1	CASRLAGDFYEQFF
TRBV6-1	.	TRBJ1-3	CASSGQISGNTIYF
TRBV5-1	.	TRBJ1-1	CASTPQVEGTEAFF
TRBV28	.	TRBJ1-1	CASRKTEAFF
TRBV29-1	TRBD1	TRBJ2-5	CSQTGGDETQYF
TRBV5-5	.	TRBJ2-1	CASSLEGQGYINEQFF
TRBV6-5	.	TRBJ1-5	CASSGRINQPQHF
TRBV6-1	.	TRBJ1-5	CASSEGREYSNQPQHF
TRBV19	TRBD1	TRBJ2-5	CASSGTGLGQETQYF
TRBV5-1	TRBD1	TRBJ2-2	CASSLGTGPGELFF
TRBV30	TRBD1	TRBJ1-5	CAWSYKQGARGNQPQHF
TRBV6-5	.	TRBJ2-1	CASSRPSYEQFF
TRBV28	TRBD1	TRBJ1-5	CASTLGQGRNQPQHF
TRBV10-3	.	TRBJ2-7	CAISERIGDTAYEQYF
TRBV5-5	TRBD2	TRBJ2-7	CASSLLAGATYEQYF
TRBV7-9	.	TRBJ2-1	CASSFPEQFF
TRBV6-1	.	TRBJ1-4	CASRTGTVNEKLFF
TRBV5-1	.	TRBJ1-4	CASSLGGGDEKLFF
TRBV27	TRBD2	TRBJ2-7	CASSFRLGLAGGPPYEQYF
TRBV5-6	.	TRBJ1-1	CASSLGTGRDTEAFF
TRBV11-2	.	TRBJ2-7	CASKTGPKDEQYF
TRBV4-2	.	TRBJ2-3	CASSSNLGGYTDTQYF
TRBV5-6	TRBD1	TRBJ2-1	CASSALQGAGHNEQFF
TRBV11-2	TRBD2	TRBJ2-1	CASSPLYASGLEQFF
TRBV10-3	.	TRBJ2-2	CAISPAGGELFF
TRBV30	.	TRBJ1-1	CAWSVSLNTEAFF
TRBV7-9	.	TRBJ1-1	CASSLEGGRRNTEAFF
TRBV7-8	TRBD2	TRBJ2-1	CASSLDLAGMYEQFF
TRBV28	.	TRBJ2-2	CASSLGTGELFF
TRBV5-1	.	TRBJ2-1	CASSPVGRGRNNEQFF
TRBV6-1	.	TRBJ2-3	CASTPGSLGTDTQYF
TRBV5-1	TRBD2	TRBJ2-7	CASSLDSGSSYEQYF
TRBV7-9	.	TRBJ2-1	CASSRAAYNEQFF
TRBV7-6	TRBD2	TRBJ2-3	CASSLAAGGVTDTQYF
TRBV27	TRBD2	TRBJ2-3	CASSGRADTQYF
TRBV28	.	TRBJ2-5	CASSGGAGETQYF
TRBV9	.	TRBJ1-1	CASSVGDTEAFF
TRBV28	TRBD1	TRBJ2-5	CASRGGQGLEETQYF
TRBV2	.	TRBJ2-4	CASSEPGSLAKNIQYF
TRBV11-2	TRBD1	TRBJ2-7	CASSWTGPMTYEQYF
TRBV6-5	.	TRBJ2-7	CASSYSWTENYEQYF
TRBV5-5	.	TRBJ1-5	CASSIGPHRGNQPQHF
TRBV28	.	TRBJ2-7	CASRITGGGEQYF
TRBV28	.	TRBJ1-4	CASNPGEGTNEKLFF
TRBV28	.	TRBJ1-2	CASSLTNYGYTF
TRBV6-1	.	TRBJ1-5	CASSEDRGYGNQPQHF
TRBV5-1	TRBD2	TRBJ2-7	CASSSSGRGTYEQYF
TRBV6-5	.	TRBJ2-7	CASSYSTGRSYEQYF
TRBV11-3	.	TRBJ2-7	CASSLGWGSHEQYF
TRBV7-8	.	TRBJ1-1	CASSLEGRYTEAFF
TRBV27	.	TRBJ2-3	CASSFQFSDTQYF
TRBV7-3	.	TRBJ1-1	CASSLYGGTEAFF
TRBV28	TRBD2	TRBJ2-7	CASSFFMGLAVYEQYF
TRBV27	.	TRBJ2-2	CASRQRSGELFF
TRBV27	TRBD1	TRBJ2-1	CASRPRQGANNEQFF
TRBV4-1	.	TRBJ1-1	CASNRWGVNTEAFF